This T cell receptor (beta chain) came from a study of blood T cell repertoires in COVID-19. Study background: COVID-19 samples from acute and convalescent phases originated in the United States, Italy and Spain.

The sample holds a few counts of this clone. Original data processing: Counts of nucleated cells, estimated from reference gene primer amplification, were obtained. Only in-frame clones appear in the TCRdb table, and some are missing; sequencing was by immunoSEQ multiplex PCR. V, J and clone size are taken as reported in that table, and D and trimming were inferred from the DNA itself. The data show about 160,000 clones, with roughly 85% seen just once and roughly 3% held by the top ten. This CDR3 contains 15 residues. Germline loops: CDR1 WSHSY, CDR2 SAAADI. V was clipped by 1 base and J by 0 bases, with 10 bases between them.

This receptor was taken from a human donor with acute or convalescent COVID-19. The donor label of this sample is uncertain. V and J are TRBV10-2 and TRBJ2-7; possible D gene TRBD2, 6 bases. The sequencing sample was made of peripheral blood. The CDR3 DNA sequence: TGCGCCAGCAGTGAGTGGGCGGGGCGCTCCTACGAGCAGTACTTC. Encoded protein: CASSEWAGRSYEQYF.